The sequence of this T cell receptor beta chain was determined in a study of T cell responses to AZD1222 COVID-19 vaccine. Study-wide points: Clonal diversity may have been underestimated, and the donors were mostly white British, with more females than males. Two AZD1222 administrations were followed by greater Spike-specific TCR breadth and depth.

TCRdb's copy holds only in-frame clones and misses some; the assay was immunoSEQ multiplex PCR. The data show approximately 100,000 clones, with roughly 90% seen just once and 0.95% to 1.5% held by the top ten. In the case of this clone: Antigen: not known.

The source is an adult in good health. Sequencing used peripheral blood, obtained on day 0 of AZD1222 vaccination.

CDR3 coding DNA: TGTGCCAGCAGCCGCGGGTTTGGACAGGGACAAGATGAAGCTTTCTTT. Protein sequence: CASSRGFGQGQDEAFF. The rearrangement links TRBV14 to TRBJ1-1; TRBD1 aligns across 8 bases. Germline-derived CDR1 and CDR2 are SGHDN and FVKESK. CDR3 length: 16 residues. V lost 4 bases, J lost 7 bases, and 14 bases stayed unmatched.